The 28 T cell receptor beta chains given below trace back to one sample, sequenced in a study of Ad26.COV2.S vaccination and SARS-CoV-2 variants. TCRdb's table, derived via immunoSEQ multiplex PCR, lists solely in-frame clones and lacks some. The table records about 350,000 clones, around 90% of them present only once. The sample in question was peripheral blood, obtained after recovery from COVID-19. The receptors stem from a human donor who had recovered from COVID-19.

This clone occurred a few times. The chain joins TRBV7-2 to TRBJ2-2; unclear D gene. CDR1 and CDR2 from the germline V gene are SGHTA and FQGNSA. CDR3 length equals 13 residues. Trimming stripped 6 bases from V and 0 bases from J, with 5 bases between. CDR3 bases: TGTGCCAGCAGGTACACGAACACCGGGGAGCTGTTTTTT. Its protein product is CASRYTNTGELFF.

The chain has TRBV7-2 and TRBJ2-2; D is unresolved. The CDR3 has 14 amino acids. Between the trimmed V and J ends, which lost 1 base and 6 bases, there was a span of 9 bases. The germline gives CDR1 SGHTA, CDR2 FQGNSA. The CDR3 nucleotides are TGTGCCAGCAGCTTAGGGGTGGTCCCCGGGGAGCTGTTTTTT. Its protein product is CASSLGVVPGELFF.

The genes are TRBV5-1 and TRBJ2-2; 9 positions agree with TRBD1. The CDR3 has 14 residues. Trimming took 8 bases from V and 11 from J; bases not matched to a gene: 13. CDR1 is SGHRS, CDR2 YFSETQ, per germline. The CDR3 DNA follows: TGCGCCAGTAGATTGGACAGGGGAGGAAATGAGCTGTTTTTT. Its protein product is CASRLDRGGNELFF. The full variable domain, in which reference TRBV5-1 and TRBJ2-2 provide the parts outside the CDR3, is KAGVTQTPRYLIKTRGQQVTLSCSPISGHRSVSWYQQTPGQGLQFLFEYFSETQRNKGNFPGRFSGRQFSNSRSEMNVSTLELGDSALYLCASRLDRGGNELFFGEGSRLTVL.

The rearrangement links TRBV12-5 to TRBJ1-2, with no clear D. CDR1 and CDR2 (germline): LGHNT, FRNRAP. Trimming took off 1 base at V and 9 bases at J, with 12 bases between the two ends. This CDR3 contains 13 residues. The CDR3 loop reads CASGLGTGTRYTF. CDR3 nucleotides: TGTGCTAGTGGTTTGGGTACGGGCACTCGCTACACCTTC.

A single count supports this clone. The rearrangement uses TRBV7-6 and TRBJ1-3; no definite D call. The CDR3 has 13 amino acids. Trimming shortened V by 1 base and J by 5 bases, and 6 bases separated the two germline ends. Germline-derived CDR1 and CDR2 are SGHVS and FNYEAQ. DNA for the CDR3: TGTGCCAGCAGCTTAGACATAAGAAACACCATATATTTT. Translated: CASSLDIRNTIYF. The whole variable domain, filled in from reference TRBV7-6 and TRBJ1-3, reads GAGVSQSPRYKVTKRGQDVALRCDPISGHVSLYWYRQALGQGPEFLTYFNYEAQQDKSGLPNDRFSAERPEGSISTLTIQRTEQRDSAMYRCASSLDIRNTIYFGEGSWLTVV.

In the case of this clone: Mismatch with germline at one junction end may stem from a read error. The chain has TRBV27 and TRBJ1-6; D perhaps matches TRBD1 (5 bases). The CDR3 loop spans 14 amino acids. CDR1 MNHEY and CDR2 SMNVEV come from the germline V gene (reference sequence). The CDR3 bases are TGTGCCAGCAGTTTGGGACGATTATTTCCTCGACTCTTTTTT. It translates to CASSLGRLFPRLFF.

Here the CDR3 reads CASSIMAVAYEQYF. CDR3 coding DNA: TGTGCCAGTAGTATTATGGCGGTTGCCTACGAGCAGTACTTC. V is TRBV19 and J is TRBJ2-7; unclear D gene. CDR3 length: 14 residues. The ends were cut back, 3 bases at V and 2 bases at J, with 11 bases in the middle. The germline V gene encodes CDR1 LNHDA and CDR2 SQIVND (reference sequence).

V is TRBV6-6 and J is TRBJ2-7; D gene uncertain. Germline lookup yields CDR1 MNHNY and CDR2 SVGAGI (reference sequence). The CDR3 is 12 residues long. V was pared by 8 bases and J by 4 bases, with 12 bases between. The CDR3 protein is CASGAGGYEQYF. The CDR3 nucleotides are TGTGCCAGCGGCGCAGGTGGATACGAGCAGTACTTC.

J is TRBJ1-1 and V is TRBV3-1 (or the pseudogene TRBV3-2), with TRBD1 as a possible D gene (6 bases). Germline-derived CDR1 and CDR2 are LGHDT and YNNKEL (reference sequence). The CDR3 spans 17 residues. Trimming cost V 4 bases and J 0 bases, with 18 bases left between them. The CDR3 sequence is CASSPRQVWGMNTEAFF. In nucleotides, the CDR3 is TGTGCCAGCAGCCCCCGACAGGTGTGGGGGATGAACACTGAAGCTTTCTTT.

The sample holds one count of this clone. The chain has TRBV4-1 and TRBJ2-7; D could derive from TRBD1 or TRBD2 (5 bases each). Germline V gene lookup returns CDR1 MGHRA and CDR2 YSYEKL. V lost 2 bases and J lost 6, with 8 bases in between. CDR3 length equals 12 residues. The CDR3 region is CASSQIGTEQYF. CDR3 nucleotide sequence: TGCGCCAGCAGCCAAATCGGGACCGAGCAGTACTTC.

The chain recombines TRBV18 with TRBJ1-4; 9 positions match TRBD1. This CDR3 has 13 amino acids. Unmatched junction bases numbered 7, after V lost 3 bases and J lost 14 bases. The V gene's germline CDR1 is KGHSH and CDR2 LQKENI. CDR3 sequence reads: CASSPGQGVNLFF. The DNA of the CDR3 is TGTGCCAGCTCACCGGGACAGGGCGTTAATCTGTTTTTT.

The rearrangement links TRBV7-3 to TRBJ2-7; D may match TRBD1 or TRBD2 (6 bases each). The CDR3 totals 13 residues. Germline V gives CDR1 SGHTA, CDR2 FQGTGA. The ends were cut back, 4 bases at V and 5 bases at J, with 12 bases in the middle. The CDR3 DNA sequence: TGTGCCAGCAGCTACCACAGGGAGGACGAGCAGTACTTC. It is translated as CASSYHREDEQYF.

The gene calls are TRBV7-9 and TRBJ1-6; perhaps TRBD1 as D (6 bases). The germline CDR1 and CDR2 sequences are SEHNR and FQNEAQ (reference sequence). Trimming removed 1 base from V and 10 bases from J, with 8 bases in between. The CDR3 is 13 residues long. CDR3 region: CASSLGGRSPLHF. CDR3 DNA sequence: TGTGCCAGCAGCTTAGGGGGGCGGTCACCCCTCCACTTT.

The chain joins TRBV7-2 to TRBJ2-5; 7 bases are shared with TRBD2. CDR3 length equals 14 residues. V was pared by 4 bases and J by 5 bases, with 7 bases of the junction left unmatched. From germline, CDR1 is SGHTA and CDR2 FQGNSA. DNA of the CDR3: TGTGCCAGCAGCTCCCCCAGCGGGGTCGAGACCCAGTACTTC. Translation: CASSSPSGVETQYF.

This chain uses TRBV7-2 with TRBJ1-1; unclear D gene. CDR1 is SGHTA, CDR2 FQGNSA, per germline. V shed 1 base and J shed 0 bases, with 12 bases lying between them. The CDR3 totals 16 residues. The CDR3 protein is CASSLGGLGMNTEAFF. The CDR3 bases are TGTGCCAGCAGCTTAGGCGGTTTGGGGATGAACACTGAAGCTTTCTTT.

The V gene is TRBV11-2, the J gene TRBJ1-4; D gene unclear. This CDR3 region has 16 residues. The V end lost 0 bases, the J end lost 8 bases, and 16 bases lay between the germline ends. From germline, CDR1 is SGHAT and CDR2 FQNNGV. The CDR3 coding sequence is TGTGCCAGCAGCTTAGATTTGACGTCTCTAAGGGAAAAACTGTTTTTT. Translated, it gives CASSLDLTSLREKLFF. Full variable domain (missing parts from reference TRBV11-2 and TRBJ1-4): EAGVAQSPRYKIIEKRQSVAFWCNPISGHATLYWYQQILGQGPKLLIQFQNNGVVDDSQLPKDRFSAERLKGVDSTLKIQPAKLEDSAVYLCASSLDLTSLREKLFFGSGTQLSVL.

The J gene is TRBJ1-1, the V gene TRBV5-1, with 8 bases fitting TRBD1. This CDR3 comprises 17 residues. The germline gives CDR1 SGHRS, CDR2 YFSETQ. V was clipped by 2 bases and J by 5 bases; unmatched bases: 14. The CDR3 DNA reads TGCGCCAGCAGCTTAGTCCCCCAGGACAGGGAGGGGACTGAAGCTTTCTTT. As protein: CASSLVPQDREGTEAFF.

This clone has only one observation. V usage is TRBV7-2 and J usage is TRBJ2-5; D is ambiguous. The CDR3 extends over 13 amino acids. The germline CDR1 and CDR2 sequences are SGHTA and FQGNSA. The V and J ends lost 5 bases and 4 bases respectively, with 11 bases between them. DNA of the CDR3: TGTGCCAGCAGCGTCCAACCTCCAGAGACCCAGTACTTC. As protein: CASSVQPPETQYF.

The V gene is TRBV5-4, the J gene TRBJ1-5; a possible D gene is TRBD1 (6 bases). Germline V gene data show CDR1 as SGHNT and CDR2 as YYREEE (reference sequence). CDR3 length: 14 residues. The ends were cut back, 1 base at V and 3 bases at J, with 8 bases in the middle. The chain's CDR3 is CASSLQGTNQPQHF. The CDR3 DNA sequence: TGTGCCAGCAGCTTGCAGGGGACCAATCAGCCCCAGCATTTT.

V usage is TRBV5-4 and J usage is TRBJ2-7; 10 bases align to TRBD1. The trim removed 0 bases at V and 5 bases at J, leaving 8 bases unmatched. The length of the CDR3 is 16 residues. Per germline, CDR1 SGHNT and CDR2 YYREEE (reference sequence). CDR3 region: CASSLGRQGARNEQYF. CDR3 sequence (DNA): TGTGCCAGCAGCTTGGGAAGACAGGGGGCGAGAAACGAGCAGTACTTC.

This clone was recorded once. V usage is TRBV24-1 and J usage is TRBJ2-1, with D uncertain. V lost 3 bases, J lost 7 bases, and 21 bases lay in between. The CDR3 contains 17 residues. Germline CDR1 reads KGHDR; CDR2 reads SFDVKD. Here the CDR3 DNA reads TGTGCCACCAGTGATACCTCCGGCCGTGGGTCGAAAAATGAGCAGTTCTTC. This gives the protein CATSDTSGRGSKNEQFF.

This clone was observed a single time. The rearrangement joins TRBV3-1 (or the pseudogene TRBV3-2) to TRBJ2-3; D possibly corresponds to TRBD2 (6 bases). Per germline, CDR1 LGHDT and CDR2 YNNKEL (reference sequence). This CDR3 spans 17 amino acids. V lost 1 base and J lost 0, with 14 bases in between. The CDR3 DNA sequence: TGTGCCAGCAGCCAAGCAGGACTAACTCTGAGCACAGATACGCAGTATTTT. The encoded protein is CASSQAGLTLSTDTQYF.

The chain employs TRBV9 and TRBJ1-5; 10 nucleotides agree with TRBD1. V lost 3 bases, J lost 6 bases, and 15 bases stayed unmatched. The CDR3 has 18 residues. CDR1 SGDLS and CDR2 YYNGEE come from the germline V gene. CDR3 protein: CASSEDLTGTGATQPQHF. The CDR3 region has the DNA TGTGCCAGCAGCGAAGACCTCACCGGGACAGGGGCGACTCAGCCCCAGCATTTT.

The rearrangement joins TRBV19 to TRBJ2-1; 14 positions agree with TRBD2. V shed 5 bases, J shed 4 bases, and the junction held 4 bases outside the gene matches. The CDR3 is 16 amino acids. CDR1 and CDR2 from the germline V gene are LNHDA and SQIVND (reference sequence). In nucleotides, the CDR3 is TGTGCCAGTAGTGGTCGACTAGCGGGGGGGTACAATGAGCAGTTCTTC. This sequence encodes CASSGRLAGGYNEQFF. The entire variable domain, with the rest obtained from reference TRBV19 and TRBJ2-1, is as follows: DGGITQSPKYLFRKEGQNVTLSCEQNLNHDAMYWYRQDPGQGLRLIYYSQIVNDFQKGDIAEGYSVSREKKESFPLTVTSAQKNPTAFYLCASSGRLAGGYNEQFFGPGTRLTVL.

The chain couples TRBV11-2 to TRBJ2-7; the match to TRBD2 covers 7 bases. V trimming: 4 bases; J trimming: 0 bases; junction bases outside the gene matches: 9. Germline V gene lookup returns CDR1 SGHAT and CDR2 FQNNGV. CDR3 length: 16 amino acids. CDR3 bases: TGTGCCAGCAGCTCTTGGGGGGGGACCACCTCCTACGAGCAGTACTTC. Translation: CASSSWGGTTSYEQYF.

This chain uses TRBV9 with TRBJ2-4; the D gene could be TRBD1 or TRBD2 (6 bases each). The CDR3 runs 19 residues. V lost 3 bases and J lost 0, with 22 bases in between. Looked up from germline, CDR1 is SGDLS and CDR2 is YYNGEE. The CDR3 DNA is TGTGCCAGCAGCGCCGGACTGGAGGGGGAAGGGGTAGCCAAAAACATTCAGTACTTC. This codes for CASSAGLEGEGVAKNIQYF.

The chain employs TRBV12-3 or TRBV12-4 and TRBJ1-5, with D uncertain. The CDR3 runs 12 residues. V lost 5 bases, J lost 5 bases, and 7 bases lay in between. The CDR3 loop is CASSKDDQPQHF. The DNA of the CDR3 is TGTGCCAGCAGTAAGGACGATCAGCCCCAGCATTTT.

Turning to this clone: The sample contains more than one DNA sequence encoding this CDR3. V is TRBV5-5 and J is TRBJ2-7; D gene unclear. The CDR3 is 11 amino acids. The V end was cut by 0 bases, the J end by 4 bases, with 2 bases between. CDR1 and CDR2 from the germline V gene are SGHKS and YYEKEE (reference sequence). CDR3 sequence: CASSLGYEQYF. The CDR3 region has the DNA TGTGCCAGCAGCTTGGGATACGAGCAGTACTTC. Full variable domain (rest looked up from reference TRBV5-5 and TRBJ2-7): DAGVTQSPTHLIKTRGQQVTLRCSPISGHKSVSWYQQVLGQGPQFIFQYYEKEERGRGNFPDRFSARQFPNYSSELNVNALLLGDSALYLCASSLGYEQYFGPGTRLTVT.